Listed here is a single T cell receptor (beta chain). What antigen it recognizes has not been identified. Per-base qualities were not stored, and no clone one base away is much larger. This entry belongs to a study of early T cells in non-severe SARS-CoV-2 infection (dated by TCRdb to about 2021). Background for the entire study: Because TCR sequencing relied on bulk RNA taken from unsorted whole blood, pairing of alpha and beta chains was not possible. Paper-wide results and their limitations: VDJdb matching was skewed toward anti-spike CD8 responses, so virus-specific expansions were likely underestimated and private and CD4 specificities were missed.

Library preparation used 5' RACE. The sequencing machine was a NextSeq 500. Unique molecular identifiers were attached to individual cDNA molecules in the TCR library protocol so that sequencing error and PCR bias could be corrected. Both TCR alpha and beta chains were sequenced, and tight co-correlation was observed between alpha and beta sequence abundances in each sample. In the original analysis: Decombinator V4 was used to perform V gene, J gene and CDR3 annotation of TCR sequences. TCRs were defined as expanded if a significant change between any two time points was detected under a Poisson model with p below 0.0001. TCR abundances were normalised to the total number of TCRs sequenced per sample and were expressed as counts per million. TRAV1-2 paired with TRAJ12, TRAJ20 or TRAJ33 defined MAIT TCRs, while TRAV10 paired with TRAJ18 defined iNKT TCRs. VDJdb, accessed 1 November 2021, was searched for CMV, EBV and SARS-CoV-2 annotated TCRs, excluding TCRs annotated for multiple antigens. TCRdb applied fastp at Q25 and MiXCR to the public reads, then kept only in-frame beta chains. Every distinct CDR3 protein forms one entry, paired with its most common genes and DNA. The V and J calls follow TCRdb's processing rather than the paper's. The sample table lists approximately 65,000 distinct CDR3 sequences, around 11% of them with a count of one. The leading ten clones occupy 2.9% of the sample.

The cysteine opens and the phenylalanine closes a CDR3 of 13 amino acids. Of all the DNA, just the CDR3 is kept, 39 bases in frame from base 1. Cut back by 4 bases and 7 bases, the V and J ends lie 11 bases apart. The germline V gene (reference sequence) yields GTSNPN for CDR1 and SVGIG for CDR2. Set within a cohort of healthcare workers in London, UK, this nested case-control study involved weekly PCR testing of nasopharyngeal swabs along with blood sampling. Healthcare workers were enrolled in the week of the UK lockdown, from 23 to 31 March 2020, and were followed every week for up to roughly 15 weeks.

The chain joins TRBV30 to TRBJ1-6, and perhaps TRBD1 as D gene, on 6 matching bases. Sample: whole blood, taken at baseline. This TCR came from an adult who was a healthcare worker with PCR-confirmed SARS-CoV-2 infection or an uninfected control (not recorded which). The bases are TGTGCCTGGACTGGGCAGGGGAATTCACCCCTCCACTTT. The encoded protein is CAWTGQGNSPLHF.